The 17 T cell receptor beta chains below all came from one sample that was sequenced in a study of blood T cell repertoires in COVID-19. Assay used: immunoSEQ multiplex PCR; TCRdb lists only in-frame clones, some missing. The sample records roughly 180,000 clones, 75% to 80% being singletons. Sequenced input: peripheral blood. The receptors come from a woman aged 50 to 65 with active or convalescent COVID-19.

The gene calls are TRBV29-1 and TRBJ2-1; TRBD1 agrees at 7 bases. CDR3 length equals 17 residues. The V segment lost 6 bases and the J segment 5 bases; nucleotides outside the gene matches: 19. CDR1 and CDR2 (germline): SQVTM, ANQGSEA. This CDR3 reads CSVRGLATGSPHNEQFF. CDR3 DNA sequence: TGCAGCGTAAGAGGGTTGGCGACAGGGTCGCCCCACAATGAGCAGTTCTTC.

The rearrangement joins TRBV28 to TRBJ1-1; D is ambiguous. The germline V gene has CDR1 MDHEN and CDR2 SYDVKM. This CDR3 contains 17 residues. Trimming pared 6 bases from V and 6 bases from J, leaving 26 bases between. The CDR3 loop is CASRKARPGSPGAEAFF. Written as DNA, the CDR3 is TGTGCCAGCAGAAAAGCCCGACCGGGGTCTCCTGGGGCTGAAGCTTTCTTT.

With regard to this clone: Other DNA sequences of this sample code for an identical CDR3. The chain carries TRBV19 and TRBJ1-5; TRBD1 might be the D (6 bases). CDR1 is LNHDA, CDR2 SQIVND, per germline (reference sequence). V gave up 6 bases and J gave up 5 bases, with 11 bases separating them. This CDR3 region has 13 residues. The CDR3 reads CASSTGRDQPQHF. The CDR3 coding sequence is TGTGCCAGTAGCACAGGGAGGGATCAGCCCCAGCATTTT.

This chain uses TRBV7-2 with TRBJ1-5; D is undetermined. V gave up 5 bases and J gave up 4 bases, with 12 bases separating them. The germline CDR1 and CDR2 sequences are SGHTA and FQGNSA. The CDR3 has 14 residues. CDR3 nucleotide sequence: TGTGCCAGCAGCCTAACCTCTCCTAATCAGCCCCAGCATTTT. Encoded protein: CASSLTSPNQPQHF. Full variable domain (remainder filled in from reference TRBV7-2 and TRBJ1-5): GAGVSQSPSNKVTEKGKDVELRCDPISGHTALYWYRQSLGQGLEFLIYFQGNSAPDKSGLPSDRFSAERTGGSVSTLTIQRTQQEDSAVYLCASSLTSPNQPQHFGDGTRLSIL.

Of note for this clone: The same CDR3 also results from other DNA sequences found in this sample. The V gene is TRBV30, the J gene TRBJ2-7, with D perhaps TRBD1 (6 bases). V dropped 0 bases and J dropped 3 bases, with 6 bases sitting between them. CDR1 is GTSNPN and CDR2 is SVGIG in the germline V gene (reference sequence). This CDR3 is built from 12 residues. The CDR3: CAWSVQGYEQYF. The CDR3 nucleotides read TGTGCCTGGAGTGTACAGGGCTACGAGCAGTACTTC.

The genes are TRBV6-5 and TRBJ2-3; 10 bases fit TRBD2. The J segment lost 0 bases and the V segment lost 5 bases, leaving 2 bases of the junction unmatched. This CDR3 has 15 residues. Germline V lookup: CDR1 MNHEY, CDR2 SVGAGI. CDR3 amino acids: CASSTLAGSTDTQYF. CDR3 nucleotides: TGTGCCAGCAGTACACTAGCGGGGAGCACAGATACGCAGTATTTT.

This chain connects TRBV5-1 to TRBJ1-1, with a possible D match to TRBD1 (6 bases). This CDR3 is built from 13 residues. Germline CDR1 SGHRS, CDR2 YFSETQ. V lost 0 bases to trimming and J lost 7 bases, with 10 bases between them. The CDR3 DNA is TGCGCCAGCAGCTTGGGACAGGTAAATGAAGCTTTCTTT. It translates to CASSLGQVNEAFF.

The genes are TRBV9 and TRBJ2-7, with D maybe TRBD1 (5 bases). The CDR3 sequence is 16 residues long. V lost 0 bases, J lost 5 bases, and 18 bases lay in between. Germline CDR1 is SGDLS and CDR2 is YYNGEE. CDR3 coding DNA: TGTGCCAGCAGCGTAGGGGGCCGGGCTAGGATCCACGAGCAGTACTTC. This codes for CASSVGGRARIHEQYF.

Here the CDR3 DNA reads TGTGCCAGCAGCCAAGGTGGGACAGGCTTTAACTATGGCTACACCTTC. Translation: CASSQGGTGFNYGYTF. V usage is TRBV3-1 (or the pseudogene TRBV3-2) and J usage is TRBJ1-2, with TRBD1 identical over 8 bases. The CDR3 runs to 16 residues. Trimming at V came to 1 base and at J to 1 base, leaving 5 bases not matched to a gene. The germline V gene has CDR1 LGHDT and CDR2 YNNKEL (reference sequence).

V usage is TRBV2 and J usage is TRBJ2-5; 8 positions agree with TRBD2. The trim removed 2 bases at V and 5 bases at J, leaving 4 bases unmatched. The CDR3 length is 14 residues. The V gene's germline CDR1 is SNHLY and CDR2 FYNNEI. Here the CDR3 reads CASSESGGRETQYF. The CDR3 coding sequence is TGTGCCAGCAGTGAAAGCGGGGGACGGGAGACCCAGTACTTC.

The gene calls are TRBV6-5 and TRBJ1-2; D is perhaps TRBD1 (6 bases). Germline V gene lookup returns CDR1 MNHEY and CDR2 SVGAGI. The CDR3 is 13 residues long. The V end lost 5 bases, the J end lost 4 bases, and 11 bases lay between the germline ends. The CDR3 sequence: CASSPARGYGYTF. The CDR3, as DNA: TGTGCCAGCAGTCCCGCCAGGGGCTATGGCTACACCTTC.

CDR3: CASSTRQGFSTNYGYTF. CDR3 DNA: TGTGCCAGCAGCACGCGACAGGGTTTTTCGACTAACTATGGCTACACCTTC. The chain uses TRBV3-1 (or the pseudogene TRBV3-2) and TRBJ1-2; 7 positions match TRBD1. CDR1 and CDR2 from the germline V gene are LGHDT and YNNKEL (reference sequence). This CDR3 has 17 residues. With V trimmed by 5 bases and J by 0 bases, 12 bases remained unmatched.

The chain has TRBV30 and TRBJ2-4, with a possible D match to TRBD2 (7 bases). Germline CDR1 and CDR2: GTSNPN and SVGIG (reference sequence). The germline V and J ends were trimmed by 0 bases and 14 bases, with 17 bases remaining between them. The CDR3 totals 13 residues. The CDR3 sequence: CAWSVRGRGSEYF. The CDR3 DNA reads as TGTGCCTGGAGTGTACGGGGGAGGGGGTCGGAGTACTTC. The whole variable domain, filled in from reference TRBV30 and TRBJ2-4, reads SQTIHQWPATLVQPVGSPLSLECTVEGTSNPNLYWYRQAAGRGLQLLFYSVGIGQISSEVPQNLSASRPQDRQFILSSKKLLLSDSGFYLCAWSVRGRGSEYFGAGTRLSVL.

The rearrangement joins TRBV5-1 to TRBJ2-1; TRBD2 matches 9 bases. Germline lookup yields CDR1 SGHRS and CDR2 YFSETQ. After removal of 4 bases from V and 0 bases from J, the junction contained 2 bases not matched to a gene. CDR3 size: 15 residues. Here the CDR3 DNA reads TGCGCCAGCAGCGATAGCGGGAGCTCCTACAATGAGCAGTTCTTC. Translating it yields CASSDSGSSYNEQFF.

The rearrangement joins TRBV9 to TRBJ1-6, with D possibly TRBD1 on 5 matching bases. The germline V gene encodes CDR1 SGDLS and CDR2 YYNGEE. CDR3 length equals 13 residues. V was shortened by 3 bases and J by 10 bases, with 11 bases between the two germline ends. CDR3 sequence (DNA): TGTGCCAGCAGCGAGGGGTTGGGCTCACCCCTCCACTTT. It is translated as CASSEGLGSPLHF.

CDR3 coding DNA: TGTGCCAGCCGGGAGGGGTCGGGATTTTACAATGAGCAGTTCTTC. Translating it yields CASREGSGFYNEQFF. The chain is built from TRBV28 and TRBJ2-1; 8 bases line up with TRBD2. J was trimmed by 4 bases and V by 8 bases; bases with no gene match: 10. Germline CDR1 is MDHEN and CDR2 is SYDVKM. The CDR3 runs to 15 residues.

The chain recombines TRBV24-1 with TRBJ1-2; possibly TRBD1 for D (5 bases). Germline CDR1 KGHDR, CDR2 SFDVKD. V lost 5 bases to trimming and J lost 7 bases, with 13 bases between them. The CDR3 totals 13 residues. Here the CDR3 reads CATSASGGFGYTF. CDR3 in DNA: TGTGCCACCAGTGCCAGCGGGGGGTTTGGCTACACCTTC.